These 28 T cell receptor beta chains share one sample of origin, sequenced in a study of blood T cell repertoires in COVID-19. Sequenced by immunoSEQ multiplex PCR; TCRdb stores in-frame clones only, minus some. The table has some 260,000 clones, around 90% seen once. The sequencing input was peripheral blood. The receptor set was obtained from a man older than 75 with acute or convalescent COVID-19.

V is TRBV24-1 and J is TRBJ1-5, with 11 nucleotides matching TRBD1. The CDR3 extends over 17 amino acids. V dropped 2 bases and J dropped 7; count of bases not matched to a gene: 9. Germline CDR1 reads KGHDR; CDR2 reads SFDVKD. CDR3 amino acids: CATSDSRGQGARQPQHF. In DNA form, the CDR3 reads TGTGCCACCAGTGATTCCCGAGGACAGGGGGCTAGGCAGCCCCAGCATTTT.

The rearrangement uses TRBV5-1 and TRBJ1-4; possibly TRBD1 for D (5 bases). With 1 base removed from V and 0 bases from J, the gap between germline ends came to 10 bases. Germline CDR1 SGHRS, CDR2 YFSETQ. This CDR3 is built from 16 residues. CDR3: CASSLSGSATNEKLFF. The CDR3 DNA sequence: TGCGCCAGCAGCTTGTCAGGGTCTGCAACTAATGAAAAACTGTTTTTT.

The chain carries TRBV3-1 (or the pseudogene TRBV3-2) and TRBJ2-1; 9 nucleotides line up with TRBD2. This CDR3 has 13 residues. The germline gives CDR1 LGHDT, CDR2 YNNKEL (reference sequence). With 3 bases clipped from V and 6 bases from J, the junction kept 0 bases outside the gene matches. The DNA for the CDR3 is TGTGCCAGCAGCCAGCGGGGGGGCAATGAGCAGTTCTTC. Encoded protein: CASSQRGGNEQFF.

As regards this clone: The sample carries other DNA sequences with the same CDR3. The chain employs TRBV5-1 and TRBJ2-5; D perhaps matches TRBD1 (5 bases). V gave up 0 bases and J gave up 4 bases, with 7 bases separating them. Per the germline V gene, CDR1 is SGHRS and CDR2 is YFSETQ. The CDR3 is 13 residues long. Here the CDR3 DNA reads TGCGCCAGCAGCTTGGGGGGCGGAGAGACCCAGTACTTC. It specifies CASSLGGGETQYF.

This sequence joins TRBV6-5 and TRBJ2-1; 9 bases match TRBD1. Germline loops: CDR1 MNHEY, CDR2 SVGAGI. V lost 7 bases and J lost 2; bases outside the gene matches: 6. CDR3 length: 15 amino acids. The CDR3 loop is CASNLGQGPYNEQFF. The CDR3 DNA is TGTGCCAGCAACTTAGGACAGGGGCCCTACAATGAGCAGTTCTTC.

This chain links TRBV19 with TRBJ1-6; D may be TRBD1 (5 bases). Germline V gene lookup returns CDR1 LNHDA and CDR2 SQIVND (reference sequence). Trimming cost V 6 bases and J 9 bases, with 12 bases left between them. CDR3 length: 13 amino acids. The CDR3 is CASRGQGGSPLHF. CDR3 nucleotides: TGTGCCAGTAGGGGCCAGGGAGGTTCACCCCTCCACTTT. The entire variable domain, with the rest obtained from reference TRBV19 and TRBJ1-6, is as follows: DGGITQSPKYLFRKEGQNVTLSCEQNLNHDAMYWYRQDPGQGLRLIYYSQIVNDFQKGDIAEGYSVSREKKESFPLTVTSAQKNPTAFYLCASRGQGGSPLHFGNGTRLTVT.

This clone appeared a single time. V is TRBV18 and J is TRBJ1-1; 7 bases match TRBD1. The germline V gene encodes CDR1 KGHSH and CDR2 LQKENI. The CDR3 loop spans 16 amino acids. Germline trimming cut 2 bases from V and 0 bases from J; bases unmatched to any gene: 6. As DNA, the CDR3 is TGTGCCAGCTCACCATCAGGGACAGACATGAACACTGAAGCTTTCTTT. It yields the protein CASSPSGTDMNTEAFF.

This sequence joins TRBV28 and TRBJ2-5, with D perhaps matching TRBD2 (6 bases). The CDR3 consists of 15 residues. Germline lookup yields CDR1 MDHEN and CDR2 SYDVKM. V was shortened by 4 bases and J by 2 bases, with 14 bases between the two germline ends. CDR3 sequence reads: CASSSAGSGQETQYF. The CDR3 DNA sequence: TGTGCCAGCAGTTCGGCGGGGTCGGGACAAGAGACCCAGTACTTC.

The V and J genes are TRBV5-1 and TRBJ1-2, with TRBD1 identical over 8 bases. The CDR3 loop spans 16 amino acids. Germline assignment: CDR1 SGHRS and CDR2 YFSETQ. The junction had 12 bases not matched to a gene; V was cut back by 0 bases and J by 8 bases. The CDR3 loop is CASSLAPGQEVPGYTF. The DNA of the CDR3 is TGCGCCAGCAGCTTGGCCCCGGGACAGGAAGTCCCGGGCTACACCTTC.

As DNA, the CDR3 is TGTGCCAGTAGCCTACAGGGCGACGGGAACACTGAAGCTTTCTTT. Protein: CASSLQGDGNTEAFF. The chain recombines TRBV19 with TRBJ1-1, with D tentatively TRBD1 (6 bases). Trimming stripped 6 bases from V and 1 base from J, with 15 bases between. Germline values: CDR1 LNHDA, CDR2 SQIVND (reference sequence). The CDR3 has 15 amino acids.

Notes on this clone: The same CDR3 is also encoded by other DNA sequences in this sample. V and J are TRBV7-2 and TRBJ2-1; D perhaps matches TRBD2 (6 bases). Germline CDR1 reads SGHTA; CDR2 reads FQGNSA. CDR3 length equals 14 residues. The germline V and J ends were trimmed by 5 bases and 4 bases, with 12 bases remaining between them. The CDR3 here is CASSSRDSYNEQFF. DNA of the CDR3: TGTGCCAGCAGCAGCCGGGACTCATACAATGAGCAGTTCTTC.

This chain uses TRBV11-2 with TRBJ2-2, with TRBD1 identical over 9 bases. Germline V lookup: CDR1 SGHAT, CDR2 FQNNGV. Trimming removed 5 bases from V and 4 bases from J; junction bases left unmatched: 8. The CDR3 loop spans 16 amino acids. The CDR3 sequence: CASSPPGQGSTGELFF. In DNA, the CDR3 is TGTGCCAGCAGCCCGCCGGGACAGGGCAGCACCGGGGAGCTGTTTTTT.

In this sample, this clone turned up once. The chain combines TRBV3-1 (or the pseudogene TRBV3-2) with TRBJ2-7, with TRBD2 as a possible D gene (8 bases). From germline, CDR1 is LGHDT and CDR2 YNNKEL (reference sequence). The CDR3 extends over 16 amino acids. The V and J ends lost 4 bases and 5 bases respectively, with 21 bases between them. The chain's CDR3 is CASSRKLSGTVNEQYF. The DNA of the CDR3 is TGTGCCAGCAGCCGGAAACTTAGCGGGACAGTAAACGAGCAGTACTTC.

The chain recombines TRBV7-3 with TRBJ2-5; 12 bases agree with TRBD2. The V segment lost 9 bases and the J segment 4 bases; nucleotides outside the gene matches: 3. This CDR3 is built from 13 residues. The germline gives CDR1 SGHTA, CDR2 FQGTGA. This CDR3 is CASGLAGRETQYF. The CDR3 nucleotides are TGTGCCAGTGGACTAGCGGGACGAGAGACCCAGTACTTC. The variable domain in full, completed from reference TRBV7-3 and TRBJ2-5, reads GAGVSQTPSNKVTEKGKYVELRCDPISGHTALYWYRQSLGQGPEFLIYFQGTGAADDSGLPNDRFFAVRPEGSVSTLKIQRTERGDSAVYLCASGLAGRETQYFGPGTRLLVL.

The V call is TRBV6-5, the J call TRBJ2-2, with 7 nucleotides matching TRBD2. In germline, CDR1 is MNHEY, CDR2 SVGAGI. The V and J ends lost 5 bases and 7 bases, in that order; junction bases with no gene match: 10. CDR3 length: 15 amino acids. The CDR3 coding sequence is TGTGCCAGCAGTACGCTAGCGGAGGTGGGCGGGGAGCTGTTTTTT. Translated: CASSTLAEVGGELFF.

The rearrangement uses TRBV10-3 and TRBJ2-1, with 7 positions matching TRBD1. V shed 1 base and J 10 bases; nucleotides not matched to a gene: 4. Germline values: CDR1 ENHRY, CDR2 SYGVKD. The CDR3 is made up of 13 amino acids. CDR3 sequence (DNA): TGTGCCATCAGTGAGTTCGACAGGGAGGAGCAGTTCTTC. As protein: CAISEFDREEQFF.

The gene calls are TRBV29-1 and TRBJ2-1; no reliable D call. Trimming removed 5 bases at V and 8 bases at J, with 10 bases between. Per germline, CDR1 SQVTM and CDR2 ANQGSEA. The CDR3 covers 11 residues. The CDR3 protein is CSVREYHEQFF. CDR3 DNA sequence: TGCAGCGTTCGAGAGTATCATGAGCAGTTCTTC.

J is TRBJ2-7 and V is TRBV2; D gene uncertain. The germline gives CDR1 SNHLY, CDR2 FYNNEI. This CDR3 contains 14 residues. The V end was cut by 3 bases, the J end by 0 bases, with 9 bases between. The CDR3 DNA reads TGTGCCAGCAGTGATGCCCCGCGCTCCTACGAGCAGTACTTC. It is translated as CASSDAPRSYEQYF.

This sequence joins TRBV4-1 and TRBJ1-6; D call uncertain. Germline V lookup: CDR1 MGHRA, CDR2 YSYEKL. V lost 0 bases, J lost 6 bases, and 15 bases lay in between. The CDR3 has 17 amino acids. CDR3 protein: CASSQDATLYRNSPLHF. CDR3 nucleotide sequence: TGCGCCAGCAGCCAAGATGCGACACTCTACCGTAATTCACCCCTCCACTTT.

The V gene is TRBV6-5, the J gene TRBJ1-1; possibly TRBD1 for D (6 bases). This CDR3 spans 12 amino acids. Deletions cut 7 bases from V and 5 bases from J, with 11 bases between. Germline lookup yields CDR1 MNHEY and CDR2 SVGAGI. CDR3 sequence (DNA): TGTGCCAGCAAGGGGGTGGGAACTGAAGCTTTCTTT. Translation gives CASKGVGTEAFF.

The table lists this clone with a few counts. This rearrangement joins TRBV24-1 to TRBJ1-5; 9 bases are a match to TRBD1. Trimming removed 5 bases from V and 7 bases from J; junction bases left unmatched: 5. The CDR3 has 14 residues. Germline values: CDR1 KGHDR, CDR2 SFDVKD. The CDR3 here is CATSGTGERQPQHF. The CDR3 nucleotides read TGTGCCACCAGTGGGACAGGGGAAAGACAGCCCCAGCATTTT.

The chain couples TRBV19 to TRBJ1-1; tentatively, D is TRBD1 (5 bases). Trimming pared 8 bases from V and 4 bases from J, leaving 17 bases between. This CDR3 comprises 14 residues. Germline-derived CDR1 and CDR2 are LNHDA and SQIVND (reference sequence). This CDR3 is CASAIGQGFTEAFF. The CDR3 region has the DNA TGTGCCAGTGCAATCGGGCAGGGTTTCACTGAAGCTTTCTTT.

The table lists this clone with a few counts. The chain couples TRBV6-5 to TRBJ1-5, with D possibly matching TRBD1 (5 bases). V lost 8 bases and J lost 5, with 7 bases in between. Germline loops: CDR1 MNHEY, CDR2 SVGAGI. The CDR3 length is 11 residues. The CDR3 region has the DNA TGTGCCAGCGGCAGGGATCAGCCCCAGCATTTT. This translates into CASGRDQPQHF.

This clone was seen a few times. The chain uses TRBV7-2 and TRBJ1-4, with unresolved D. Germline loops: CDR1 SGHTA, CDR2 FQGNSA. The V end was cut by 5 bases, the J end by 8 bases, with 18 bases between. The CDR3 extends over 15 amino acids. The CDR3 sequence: CASSRNGVSLEKLFF. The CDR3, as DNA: TGTGCCAGCAGCCGGAACGGGGTTTCGCTGGAAAAACTGTTTTTT.

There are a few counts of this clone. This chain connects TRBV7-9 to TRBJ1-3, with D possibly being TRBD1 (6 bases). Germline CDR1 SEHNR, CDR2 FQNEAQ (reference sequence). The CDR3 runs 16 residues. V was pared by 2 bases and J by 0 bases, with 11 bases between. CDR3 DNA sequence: TGTGCCAGCAGCTTAATCAGGGGCCCCTCTGGAAACACCATATATTTT. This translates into CASSLIRGPSGNTIYF.

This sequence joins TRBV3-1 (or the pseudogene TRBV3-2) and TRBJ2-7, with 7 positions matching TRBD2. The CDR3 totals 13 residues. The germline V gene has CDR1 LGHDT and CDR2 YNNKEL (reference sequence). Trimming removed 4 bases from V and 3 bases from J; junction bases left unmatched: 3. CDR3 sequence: CASSRASGYEQYF. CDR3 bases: TGTGCCAGCAGCCGGGCTAGCGGCTACGAGCAGTACTTC.

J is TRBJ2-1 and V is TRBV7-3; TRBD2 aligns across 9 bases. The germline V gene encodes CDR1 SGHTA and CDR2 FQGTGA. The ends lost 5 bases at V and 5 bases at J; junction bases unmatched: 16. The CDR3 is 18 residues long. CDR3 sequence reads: CASSPKVMASGANNEQFF. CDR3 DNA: TGTGCCAGCAGCCCCAAAGTAATGGCTAGCGGGGCAAACAATGAGCAGTTCTTC.

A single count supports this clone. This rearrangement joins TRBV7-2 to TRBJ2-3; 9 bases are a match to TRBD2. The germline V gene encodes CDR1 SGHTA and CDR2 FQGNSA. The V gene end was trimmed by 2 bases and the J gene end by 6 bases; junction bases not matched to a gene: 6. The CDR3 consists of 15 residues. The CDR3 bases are TGTGCCAGCAGCTTAAACGCGGGAGGGGTGGATACGCAGTATTTT. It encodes CASSLNAGGVDTQYF.